This T cell receptor beta chain is drawn from a study of OX40 agonist ivuxolimab in advanced cancers. The germline CDR1 and CDR2 sequences are SNHLY and FYNNEI. The CDR3 has 15 residues. In the case of this clone: A much larger clone lies one base from this, so it may be a read error.

Prior autoimmune disease or systemic immunosuppression barred patients. Libraries were prepared by immunoSEQ multiplex PCR; TCRdb keeps only in-frame clonotypes and omits some of them. There are about 12,000 clones in the sample; approximately 90% occur only once, and about half lies in the top ten. This chain uses TRBV2 with TRBJ2-1, with D perhaps TRBD2 (6 bases). The receptor was derived from an adult with an advanced solid tumor such as melanoma, head and neck, liver or kidney cancer. The material sequenced was CD4+ or CD8+ T cells sorted from blood, taken in a trial of the OX40 agonist ivuxolimab. This CDR3 reads CASSGPGESTNGQFF. In DNA, the CDR3 is TGTGCCAGCAGTGGGCCGGGGGAGTCGACAAATGGGCAGTTCTTC.